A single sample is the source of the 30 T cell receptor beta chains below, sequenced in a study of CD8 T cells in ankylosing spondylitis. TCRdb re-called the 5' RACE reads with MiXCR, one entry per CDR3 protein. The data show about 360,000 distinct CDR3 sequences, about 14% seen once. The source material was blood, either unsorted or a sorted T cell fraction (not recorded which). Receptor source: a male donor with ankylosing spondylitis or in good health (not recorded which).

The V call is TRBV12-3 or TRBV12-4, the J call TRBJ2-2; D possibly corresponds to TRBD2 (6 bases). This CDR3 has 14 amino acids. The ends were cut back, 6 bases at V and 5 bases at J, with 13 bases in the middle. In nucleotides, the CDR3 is TGTGCCAGCAGCCGGGGGTCCTTGACCGGGGAGCTGTTTTTT. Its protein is CASSRGSLTGELFF.

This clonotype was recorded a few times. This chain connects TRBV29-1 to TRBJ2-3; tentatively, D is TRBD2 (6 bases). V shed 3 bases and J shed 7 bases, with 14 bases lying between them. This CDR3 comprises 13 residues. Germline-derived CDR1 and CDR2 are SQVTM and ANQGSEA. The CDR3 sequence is CSVDGGSGYTQYF. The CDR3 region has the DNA TGCAGCGTTGATGGAGGGAGCGGGTATACGCAGTATTTT.

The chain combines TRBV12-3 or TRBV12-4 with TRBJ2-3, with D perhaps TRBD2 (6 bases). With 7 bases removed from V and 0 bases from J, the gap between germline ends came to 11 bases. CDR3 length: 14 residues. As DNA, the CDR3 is TGTGCCAGCAACGGGGGAACTAGCACAGATACGCAGTATTTT. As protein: CASNGGTSTDTQYF.

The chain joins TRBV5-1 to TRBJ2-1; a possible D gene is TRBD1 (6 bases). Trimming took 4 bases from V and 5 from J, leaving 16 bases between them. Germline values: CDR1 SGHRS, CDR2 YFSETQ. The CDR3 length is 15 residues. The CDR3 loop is CASSGVRGNHNEQFF. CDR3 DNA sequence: TGCGCCAGCAGCGGTGTAAGGGGGAACCACAATGAGCAGTTCTTC. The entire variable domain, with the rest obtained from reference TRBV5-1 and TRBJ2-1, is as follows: KAGVTQTPRYLIKTRGQQVTLSCSPISGHRSVSWYQQTPGQGLQFLFEYFSETQRNKGNFPGRFSGRQFSNSRSEMNVSTLELGDSALYLCASSGVRGNHNEQFFGPGTRLTVL.

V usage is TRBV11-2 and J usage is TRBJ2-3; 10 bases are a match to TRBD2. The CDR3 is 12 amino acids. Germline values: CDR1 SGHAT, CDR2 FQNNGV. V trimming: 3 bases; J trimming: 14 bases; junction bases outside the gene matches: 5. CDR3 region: CASSLERGGLYF. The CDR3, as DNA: TGTGCCAGCAGCTTGGAGCGGGGGGGCTTGTATTTT.

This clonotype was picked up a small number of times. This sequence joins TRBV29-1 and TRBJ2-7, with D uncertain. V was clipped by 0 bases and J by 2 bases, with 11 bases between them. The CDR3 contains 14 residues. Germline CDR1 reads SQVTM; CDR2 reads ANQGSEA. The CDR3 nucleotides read TGCAGCGTTGAAGAAGGCGGCCTCCCCTACGAGCAGTACTTC. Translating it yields CSVEEGGLPYEQYF.

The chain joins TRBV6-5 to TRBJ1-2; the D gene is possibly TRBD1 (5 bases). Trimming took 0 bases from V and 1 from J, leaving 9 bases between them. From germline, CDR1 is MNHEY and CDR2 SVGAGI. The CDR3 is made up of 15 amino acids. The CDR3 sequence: CASSYSAGLNYGYTF. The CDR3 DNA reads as TGTGCCAGCAGTTACTCGGCAGGGCTTAACTATGGCTACACCTTC.

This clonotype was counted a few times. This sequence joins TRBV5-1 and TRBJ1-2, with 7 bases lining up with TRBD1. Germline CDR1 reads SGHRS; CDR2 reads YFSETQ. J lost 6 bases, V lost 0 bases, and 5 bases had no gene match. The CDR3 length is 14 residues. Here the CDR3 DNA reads TGCGCCAGCAGCTTGGCCGGACAGGCCCATGGCTACACCTTC. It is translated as CASSLAGQAHGYTF.

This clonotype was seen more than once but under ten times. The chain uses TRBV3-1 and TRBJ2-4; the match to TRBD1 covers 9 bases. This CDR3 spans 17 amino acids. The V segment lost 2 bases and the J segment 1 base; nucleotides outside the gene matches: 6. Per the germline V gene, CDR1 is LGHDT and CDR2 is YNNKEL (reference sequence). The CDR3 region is CASSQTGQGRAKNIQYF. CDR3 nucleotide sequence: TGTGCCAGCAGCCAAACAGGACAGGGGAGGGCCAAAAACATTCAGTACTTC. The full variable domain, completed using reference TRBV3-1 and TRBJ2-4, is DTAVSQTPKYLVTQMGNDKSIKCEQNLGHDTMYWYKQDSKKFLKIMFSYNNKELIINETVPNRFSPKSPDKAHLNLHINSLELGDSAVYFCASSQTGQGRAKNIQYFGAGTRLSVL.

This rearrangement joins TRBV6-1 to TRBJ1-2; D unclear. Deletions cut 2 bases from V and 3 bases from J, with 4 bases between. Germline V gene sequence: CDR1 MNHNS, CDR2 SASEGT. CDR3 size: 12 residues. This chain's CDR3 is CASSEYDYGYTF. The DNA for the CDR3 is TGTGCCAGCAGTGAATATGACTATGGCTACACCTTC.

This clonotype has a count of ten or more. CDR3 nucleotide sequence: TGTGCCAGCAGACCCAACAGGGGGCGACGGTATGGCTACACCTTC. Its protein product is CASRPNRGRRYGYTF. The chain links TRBV12-3 or TRBV12-4 to TRBJ1-2, with TRBD1 matching 9 bases. The CDR3 loop spans 15 amino acids. V was clipped by 6 bases and J by 5 bases; unmatched bases: 10.

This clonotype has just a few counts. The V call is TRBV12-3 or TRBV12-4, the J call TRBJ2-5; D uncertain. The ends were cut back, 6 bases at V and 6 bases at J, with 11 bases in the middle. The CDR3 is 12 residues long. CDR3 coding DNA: TGTGCCAGCAGCCCCGGGCCGAAGACCCAGTACTTC. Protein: CASSPGPKTQYF.

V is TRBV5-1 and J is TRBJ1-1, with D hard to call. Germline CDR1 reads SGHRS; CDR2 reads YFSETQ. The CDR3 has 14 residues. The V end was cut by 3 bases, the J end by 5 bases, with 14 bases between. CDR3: CASSSDGRRTEAFF. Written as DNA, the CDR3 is TGCGCCAGCAGCTCCGACGGGCGGCGGACTGAAGCTTTCTTT.

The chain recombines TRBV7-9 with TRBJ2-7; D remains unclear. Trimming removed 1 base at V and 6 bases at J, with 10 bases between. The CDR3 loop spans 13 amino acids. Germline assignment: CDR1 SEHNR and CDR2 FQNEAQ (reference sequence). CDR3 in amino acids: CASSLGSIREQYF. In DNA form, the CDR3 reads TGTGCCAGCAGCTTAGGGTCCATTCGCGAGCAGTACTTC.

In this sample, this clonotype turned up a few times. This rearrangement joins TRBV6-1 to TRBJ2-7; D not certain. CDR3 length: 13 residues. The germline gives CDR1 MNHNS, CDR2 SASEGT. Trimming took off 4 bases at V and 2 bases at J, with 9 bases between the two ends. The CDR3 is CASSGMLAYEQYF. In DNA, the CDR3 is TGTGCCAGCAGTGGGATGTTGGCCTACGAGCAGTACTTC.

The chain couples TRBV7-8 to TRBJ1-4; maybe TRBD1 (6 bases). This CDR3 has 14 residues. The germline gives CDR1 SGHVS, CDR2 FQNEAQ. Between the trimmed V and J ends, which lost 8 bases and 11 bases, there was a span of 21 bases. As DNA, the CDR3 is TGTGCCAGCGGAGGGGGACTGGGGAACGAGAAACTGTTTTTT. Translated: CASGGGLGNEKLFF.

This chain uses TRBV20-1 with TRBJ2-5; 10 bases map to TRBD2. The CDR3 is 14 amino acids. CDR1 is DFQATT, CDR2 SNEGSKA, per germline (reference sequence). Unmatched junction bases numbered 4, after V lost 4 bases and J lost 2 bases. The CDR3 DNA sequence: TGCAGTGCTACCCTGACTAGCGGGCAAGAGACCCAGTACTTC. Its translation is CSATLTSGQETQYF.

This chain's CDR3 is CASSPNGGWQFF. In DNA, the CDR3 is TGTGCCAGCAGCCCGAACGGAGGTTGGCAGTTCTTC. This chain joins TRBV14 and TRBJ2-1; D possibly corresponds to TRBD2 (5 bases). The CDR3 runs to 12 residues. V gave up 4 bases and J gave up 12 bases, with 13 bases separating them. The germline CDR1 and CDR2 sequences are SGHDN and FVKESK.

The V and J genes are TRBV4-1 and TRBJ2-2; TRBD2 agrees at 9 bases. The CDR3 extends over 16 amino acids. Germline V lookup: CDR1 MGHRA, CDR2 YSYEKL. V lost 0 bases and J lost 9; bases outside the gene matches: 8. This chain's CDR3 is CASSQDWSSGTRELFF. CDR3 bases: TGCGCCAGCAGCCAAGACTGGTCTAGCGGGACGCGGGAGCTGTTTTTT.

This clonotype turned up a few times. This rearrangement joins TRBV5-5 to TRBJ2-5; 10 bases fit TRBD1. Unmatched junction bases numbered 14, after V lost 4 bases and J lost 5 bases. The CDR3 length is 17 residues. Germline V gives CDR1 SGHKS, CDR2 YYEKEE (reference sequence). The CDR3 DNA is TGTGCCAGCAGCCCCAGGACAGGGGGTAGCGGAGGGGAGACCCAGTACTTC. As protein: CASSPRTGGSGGETQYF. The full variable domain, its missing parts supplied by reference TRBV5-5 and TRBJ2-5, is DAGVTQSPTHLIKTRGQQVTLRCSPISGHKSVSWYQQVLGQGPQFIFQYYEKEERGRGNFPDRFSARQFPNYSSELNVNALLLGDSALYLCASSPRTGGSGGETQYFGPGTRLLVL.

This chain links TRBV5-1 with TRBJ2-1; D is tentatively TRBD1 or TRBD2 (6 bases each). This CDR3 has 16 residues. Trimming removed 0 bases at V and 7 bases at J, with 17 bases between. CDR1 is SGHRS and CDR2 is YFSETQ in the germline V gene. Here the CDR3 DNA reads TGCGCCAGCAGCTTGGCCCCCCCGGGGGCTCGAAATGAGCAGTTCTTC. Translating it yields CASSLAPPGARNEQFF.

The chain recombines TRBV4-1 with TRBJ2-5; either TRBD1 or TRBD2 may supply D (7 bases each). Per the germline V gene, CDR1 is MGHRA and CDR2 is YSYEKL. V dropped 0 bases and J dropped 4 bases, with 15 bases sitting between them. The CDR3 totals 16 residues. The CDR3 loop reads CASSQDGSGGAETQYF. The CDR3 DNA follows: TGCGCCAGCAGCCAAGATGGCTCAGGGGGGGCAGAGACCCAGTACTTC.

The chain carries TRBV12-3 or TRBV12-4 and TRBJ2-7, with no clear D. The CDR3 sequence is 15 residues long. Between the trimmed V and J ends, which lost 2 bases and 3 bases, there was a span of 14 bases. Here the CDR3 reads CASSLRSLTIYEQYF. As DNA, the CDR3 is TGTGCCAGCAGTTTAAGGTCTCTAACCATCTACGAGCAGTACTTC.

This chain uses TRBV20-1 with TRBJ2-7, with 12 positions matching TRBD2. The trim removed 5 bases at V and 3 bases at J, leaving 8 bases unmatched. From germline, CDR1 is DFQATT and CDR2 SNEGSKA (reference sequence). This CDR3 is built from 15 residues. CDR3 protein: CSARPSGRGGYEQYF. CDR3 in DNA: TGCAGTGCTCGTCCTAGCGGGAGGGGAGGCTACGAGCAGTACTTC.

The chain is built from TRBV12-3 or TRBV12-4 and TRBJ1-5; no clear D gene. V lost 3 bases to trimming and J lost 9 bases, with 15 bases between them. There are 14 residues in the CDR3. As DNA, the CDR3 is TGTGCCAGCAGTTTCGGGTCTTCGCGTCGGCCCCAGCATTTT. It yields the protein CASSFGSSRRPQHF.

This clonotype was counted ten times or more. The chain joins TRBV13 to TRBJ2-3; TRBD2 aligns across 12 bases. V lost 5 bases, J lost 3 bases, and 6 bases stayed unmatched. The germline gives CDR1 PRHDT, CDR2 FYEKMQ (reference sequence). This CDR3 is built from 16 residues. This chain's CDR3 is CASSILAGGMTDTQYF. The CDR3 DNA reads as TGTGCCAGCAGCATCCTAGCGGGGGGGATGACAGATACGCAGTATTTT.

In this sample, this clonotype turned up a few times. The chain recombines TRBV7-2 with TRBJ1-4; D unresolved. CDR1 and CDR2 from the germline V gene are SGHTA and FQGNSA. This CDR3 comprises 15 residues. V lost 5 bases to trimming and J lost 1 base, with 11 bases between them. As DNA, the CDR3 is TGTGCCAGCAGCACCAAGGTGCGAACTAATGAAAAACTGTTTTTT. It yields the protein CASSTKVRTNEKLFF.

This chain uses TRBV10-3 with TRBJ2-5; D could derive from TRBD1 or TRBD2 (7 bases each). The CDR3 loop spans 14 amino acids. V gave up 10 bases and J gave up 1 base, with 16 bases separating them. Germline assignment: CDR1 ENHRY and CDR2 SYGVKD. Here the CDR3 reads CATAGGTVQETQYF. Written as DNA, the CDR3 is TGTGCCACCGCCGGGGGGACAGTCCAAGAGACCCAGTACTTC.

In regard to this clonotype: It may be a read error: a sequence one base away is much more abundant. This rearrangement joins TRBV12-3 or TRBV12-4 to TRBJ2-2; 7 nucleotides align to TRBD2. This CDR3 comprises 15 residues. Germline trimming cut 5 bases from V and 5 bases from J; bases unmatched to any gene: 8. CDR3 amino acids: CASSLGLSATGELFF. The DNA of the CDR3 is TGTGCCAGCAGTCTGGGACTATCGGCTACCGGGGAGCTGTTTTTT.

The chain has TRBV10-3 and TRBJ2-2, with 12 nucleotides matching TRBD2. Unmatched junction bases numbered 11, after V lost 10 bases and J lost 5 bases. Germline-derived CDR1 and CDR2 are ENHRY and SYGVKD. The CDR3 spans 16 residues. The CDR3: CATSSTSGSHTGELFF. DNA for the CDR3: TGTGCCACCTCGTCGACTAGCGGGAGCCATACCGGGGAGCTGTTTTTT.